The next 8 T cell receptor beta chains were all read from a single sample in a study of siplizumab effects on memory and regulatory T cells (dated by TCRdb to the late 2010s). Library preparation was by the immunoSEQ multiplex PCR assay. The table comes from immuneACCESS by way of TCRdb, which keeps in-frame sequences with V and J called. Part of the clones is missing from these tables; in studies checked, under half for an unresolved V gene and the rest for unknown reasons. Present in this sample are roughly 120,000 clones, approximately 94% of which were seen just once. In total, the top ten clones hold around 1.7% of the sample. The sample taken for sequencing was non-Treg CD4+ T cells sorted from blood. The sample's cell subset or site, from its label and the paper: FACS-sorted unstimulated CD4+ non-regulatory T cells. The source of these receptors is a human donor in good health.

The rearrangement links TRBV7-3 to TRBJ1-2; no reliable D call. The CDR3 contains 13 residues. The V gene lost 0 bases and the J gene lost 4 bases, with 6 bases spanning the gap. The germline CDR1 and CDR2 sequences are SGHTA and FQGTGA. The DNA for the CDR3 is TGTGCCAGCAGCTTAACAGGGCCCTATGGCTACACCTTC. Translating it yields CASSLTGPYGYTF.

The gene calls are TRBV27 and TRBJ1-2; D gene ambiguous. With 0 bases removed from V and 4 bases from J, the gap between germline ends came to 6 bases. Germline lookup yields CDR1 MNHEY and CDR2 SMNVEV (reference sequence). CDR3 length: 13 amino acids. This CDR3 is CASSLSPGYGYTF. DNA for the CDR3: TGTGCCAGCAGTTTATCCCCAGGCTATGGCTACACCTTC.

The V call is TRBV6-6, the J call TRBJ1-1; possible D gene TRBD1, 6 bases. The germline V gene encodes CDR1 MNHNY and CDR2 SVGAGI (reference sequence). The ends were cut back, 3 bases at V and 1 base at J, with 9 bases in the middle. CDR3 length: 14 residues. CDR3 coding DNA: TGTGCCAGCAGTTATGGACAGAAGAACACTGAAGCTTTCTTT. Translating gives CASSYGQKNTEAFF.

This chain links TRBV10-3 with TRBJ2-3, with unresolved D. There are 13 residues in the CDR3. Trimming took 0 bases from V and 5 from J, leaving 6 bases between them. Germline values: CDR1 ENHRY, CDR2 SYGVKD. CDR3 amino acids: CAISESLEDTQYF. In DNA, the CDR3 is TGTGCCATCAGTGAGTCGCTCGAAGATACGCAGTATTTT.

The count of this clone is one. The chain combines TRBV6-1 with TRBJ2-7; 8 bases agree with TRBD1. Germline V gene data show CDR1 as MNHNS and CDR2 as SASEGT. Trimming cost V 5 bases and J 5 bases; bases outside gene matches: 2. The CDR3 spans 12 residues. This CDR3 is CASSWTGHEQYF. The CDR3 nucleotides read TGTGCCAGCAGTTGGACAGGGCACGAGCAGTACTTC.

CDR3 sequence: CSVETGKNQPQHF. The CDR3 DNA reads as TGCAGCGTTGAAACAGGCAAAAATCAGCCCCAGCATTTT. V is TRBV29-1 and J is TRBJ1-5, with D possibly TRBD1 on 5 matching bases. The V gene's germline CDR1 is SQVTM and CDR2 ANQGSEA. V gave up 2 bases and J gave up 4 bases, with 9 bases separating them. The length of the CDR3 is 13 residues.

This clone appeared a single time. This sequence joins TRBV5-1 and TRBJ2-7; 7 bases agree with TRBD1. V was clipped by 0 bases and J by 1 base; unmatched bases: 4. The length of the CDR3 is 15 residues. Germline CDR1 SGHRS, CDR2 YFSETQ. CDR3 nucleotide sequence: TGCGCCAGCAGCTTGGGAGGGACAGCTTCCTACGAGCAGTACTTC. Translation: CASSLGGTASYEQYF. Together with reference TRBV5-1 and TRBJ2-7, the CDR3 gives the full variable domain: KAGVTQTPRYLIKTRGQQVTLSCSPISGHRSVSWYQQTPGQGLQFLFEYFSETQRNKGNFPGRFSGRQFSNSRSEMNVSTLELGDSALYLCASSLGGTASYEQYFGPGTRLTVT.

The V gene is TRBV5-1, the J gene TRBJ2-2, with a weak D call TRBD2 (5 bases). CDR3 length: 15 amino acids. Germline-derived CDR1 and CDR2 are SGHRS and YFSETQ. V was shortened by 0 bases and J by 0 bases, with 6 bases between the two germline ends. The CDR3 DNA reads TGCGCCAGCAGCTTGGAGCGGCCGAACACCGGGGAGCTGTTTTTT. Translating it yields CASSLERPNTGELFF.